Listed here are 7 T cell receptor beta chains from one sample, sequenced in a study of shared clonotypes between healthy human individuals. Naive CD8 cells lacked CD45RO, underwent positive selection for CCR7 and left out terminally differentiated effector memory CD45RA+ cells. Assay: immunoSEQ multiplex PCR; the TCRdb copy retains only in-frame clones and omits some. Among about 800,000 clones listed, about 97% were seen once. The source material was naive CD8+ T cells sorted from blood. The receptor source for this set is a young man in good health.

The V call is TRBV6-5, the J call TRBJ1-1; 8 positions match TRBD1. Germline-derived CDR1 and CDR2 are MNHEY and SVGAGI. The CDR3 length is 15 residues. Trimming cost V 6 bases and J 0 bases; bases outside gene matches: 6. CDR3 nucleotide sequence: TGTGCCAGCAGCATAGGACAGGGTTTGAACACTGAAGCTTTCTTT. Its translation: CASSIGQGLNTEAFF.

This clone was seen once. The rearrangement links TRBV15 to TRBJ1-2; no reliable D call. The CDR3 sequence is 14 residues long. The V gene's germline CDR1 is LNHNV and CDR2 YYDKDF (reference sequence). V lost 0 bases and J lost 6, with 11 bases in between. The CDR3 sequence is CATSREFPPNGYTF. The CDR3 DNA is TGTGCCACCAGCAGAGAGTTTCCTCCAAATGGCTACACCTTC.

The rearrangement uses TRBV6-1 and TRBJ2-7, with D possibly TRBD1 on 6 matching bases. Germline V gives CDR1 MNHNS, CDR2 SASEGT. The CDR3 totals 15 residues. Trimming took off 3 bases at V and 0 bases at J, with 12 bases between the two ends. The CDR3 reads CASSEGTGFSYEQYF. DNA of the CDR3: TGTGCCAGCAGTGAGGGTACAGGGTTCTCCTACGAGCAGTACTTC.

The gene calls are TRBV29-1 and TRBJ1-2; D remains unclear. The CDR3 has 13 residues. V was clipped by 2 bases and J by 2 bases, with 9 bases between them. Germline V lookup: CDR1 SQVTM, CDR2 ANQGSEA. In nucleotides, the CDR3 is TGCAGCGTTGAAAAGAGGGTAAACTATGGCTACACCTTC. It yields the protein CSVEKRVNYGYTF.

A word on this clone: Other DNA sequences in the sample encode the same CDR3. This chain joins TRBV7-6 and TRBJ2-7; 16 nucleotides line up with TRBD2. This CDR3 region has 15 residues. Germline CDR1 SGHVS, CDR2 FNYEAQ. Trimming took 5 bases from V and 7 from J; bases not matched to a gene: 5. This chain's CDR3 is CASSLGGLAGGEQYF. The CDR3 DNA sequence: TGTGCCAGCAGCCTCGGGGGACTAGCGGGAGGGGAGCAGTACTTC.

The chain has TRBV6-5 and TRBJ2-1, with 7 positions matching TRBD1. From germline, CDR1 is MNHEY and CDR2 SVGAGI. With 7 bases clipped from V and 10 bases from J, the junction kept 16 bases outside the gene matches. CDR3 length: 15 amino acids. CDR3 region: CASTPSGQRNSEQFF. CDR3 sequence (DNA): TGTGCCAGCACCCCCTCGGGACAGAGAAACTCCGAGCAGTTCTTC.

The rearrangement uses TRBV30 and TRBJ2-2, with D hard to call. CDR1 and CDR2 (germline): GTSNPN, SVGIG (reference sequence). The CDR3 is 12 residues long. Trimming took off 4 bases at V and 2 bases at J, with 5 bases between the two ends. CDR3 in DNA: TGTGCCTGGAAGGCAAACACCGGGGAGCTGTTTTTT. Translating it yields CAWKANTGELFF. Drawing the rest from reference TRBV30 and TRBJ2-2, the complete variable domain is SQTIHQWPATLVQPVGSPLSLECTVEGTSNPNLYWYRQAAGRGLQLLFYSVGIGQISSEVPQNLSASRPQDRQFILSSKKLLLSDSGFYLCAWKANTGELFFGEGSRLTVL.